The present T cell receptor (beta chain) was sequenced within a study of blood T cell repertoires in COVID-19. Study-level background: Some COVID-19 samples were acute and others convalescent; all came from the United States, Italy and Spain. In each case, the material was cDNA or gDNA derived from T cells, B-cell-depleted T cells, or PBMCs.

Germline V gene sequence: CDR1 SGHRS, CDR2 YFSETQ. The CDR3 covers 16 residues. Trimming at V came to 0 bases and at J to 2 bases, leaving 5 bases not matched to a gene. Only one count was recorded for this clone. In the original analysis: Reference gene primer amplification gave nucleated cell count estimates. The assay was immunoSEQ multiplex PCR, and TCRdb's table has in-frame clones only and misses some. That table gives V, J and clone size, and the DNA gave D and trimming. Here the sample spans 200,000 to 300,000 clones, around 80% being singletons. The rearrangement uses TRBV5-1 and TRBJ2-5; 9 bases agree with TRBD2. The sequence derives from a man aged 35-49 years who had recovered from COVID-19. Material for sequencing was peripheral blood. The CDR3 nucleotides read TGCGCCAGCAGCTTGGTAGGGACTAGCCCACAAGAGACCCAGTACTTC. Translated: CASSLVGTSPQETQYF. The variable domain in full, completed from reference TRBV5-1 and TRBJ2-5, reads KAGVTQTPRYLIKTRGQQVTLSCSPISGHRSVSWYQQTPGQGLQFLFEYFSETQRNKGNFPGRFSGRQFSNSRSEMNVSTLELGDSALYLCASSLVGTSPQETQYFGPGTRLLVL.